This TCR beta chain is drawn from a study of shared clonotypes between healthy human individuals. Method: immunoSEQ multiplex PCR; TCRdb's copy keeps in-frame clones and lacks some. The table has over 2 million clones, under 95% seen once. CDR1 is SGDLS, CDR2 YYNGEE, per germline. Between the trimmed V and J ends, which lost 0 bases and 4 bases, there was a span of 14 bases. The CDR3 sequence is 16 residues long. Study-level points and caveats: Only blood samples were collected, and tissue repertoires likely differ. Inspection by rarefaction showed sorted-subset sequencing to be incomplete despite large depth. What limited the represented genetic and exposure-history diversity was the small number of donors.

Note on this clone: The antigen remains unidentified.

The material sequenced was naive CD4+ T cells from PBMCs. Subset in this sample: CD45RA+ positively selected. The V gene is TRBV9, the J gene TRBJ2-1; the D is unclear. This clonotype was sampled from a man between 18 and 35 years old in good health. Some clones in this sample may be carry-over from other donors' samples. The CDR3, as DNA: TGTGCCAGCAGCGTAGCAGGTCCAGCATCATACAATGAGCAGTTCTTC. Residues: CASSVAGPASYNEQFF.